The entry below describes one T cell receptor (beta chain). The antigen remains unidentified. Unfractionated whole blood yielded total RNA. The data belong to a study of human T cells and chemical hapten exposure. Study context: Among samples, TCR yields varied mainly because of small differences in pooled library volume.

Study observations and caveats: No shift was seen in TCRs above 1 in 1000 frequency with DPC sensitization.

The library attached unique molecular identifiers to individual cDNA molecules. TCRdb fed the 5' RACE reads into MiXCR, producing one record per CDR3 protein. Of roughly 81,000 distinct CDR3 sequences in the sample, about 8.4% were seen once. V lost 6 bases, J lost 2 bases, and 19 bases lay in between. The CDR3 consists of 16 residues. The germline gives CDR1 SGHDT, CDR2 YYEEEE. The chain uses TRBV5-6 and TRBJ2-3, with D maybe TRBD1 (7 bases). This receptor was taken from a male donor in good health. CDR3 DNA sequence: TGTGCCAGCACCACGGACGGAGGGGGCCACACAGATACGCAGTATTTT. This sequence encodes CASTTDGGGHTDTQYF.